What follows describes a single T cell receptor (beta chain). Its antigen is not known. This sample is part of a study of T-cell memory formation after mild COVID-19. Study results and caveats: A second wave of clones peaked on day 37, and their SARS-CoV-2 specificity went unconfirmed. Contracting clones from day 15 to 85 had balanced CD4/CD8; later expanders favoured CD4+. Chiefly within CM and EM were the contracting CD4+ clones; CD8+ ones were within EMRA.

Trimming removed 8 bases at V and 3 bases at J, with 13 bases between. The CDR3 is 14 amino acids. Germline V gene data show CDR1 as SGHVS and CDR2 as FNYEAQ. Sample barcodes and UMIs were carried by the TCR alpha and TCR beta cDNA libraries that 5'RACE generated with constant-segment primers. TCRdb reanalysed the 5' RACE reads using MiXCR and keeps one entry per CDR3 protein. The sample contains 150,000 to 200,000 distinct CDR3 sequences, 11% of which appear only once. The chain is built from TRBV7-6 and TRBJ2-2; D uncertain. Sequencing input: PBMCs or a T cell subset sorted from them (not recorded which). The receptor was isolated from a man aged 18 to 35 who had mild COVID-19 (a few samples of this study predate the infection). Cell type and time point are not known. CDR3 sequence reads: CASLIDVDTGELFF. As DNA, the CDR3 is TGTGCCAGCCTAATCGATGTAGACACCGGGGAGCTGTTTTTT.